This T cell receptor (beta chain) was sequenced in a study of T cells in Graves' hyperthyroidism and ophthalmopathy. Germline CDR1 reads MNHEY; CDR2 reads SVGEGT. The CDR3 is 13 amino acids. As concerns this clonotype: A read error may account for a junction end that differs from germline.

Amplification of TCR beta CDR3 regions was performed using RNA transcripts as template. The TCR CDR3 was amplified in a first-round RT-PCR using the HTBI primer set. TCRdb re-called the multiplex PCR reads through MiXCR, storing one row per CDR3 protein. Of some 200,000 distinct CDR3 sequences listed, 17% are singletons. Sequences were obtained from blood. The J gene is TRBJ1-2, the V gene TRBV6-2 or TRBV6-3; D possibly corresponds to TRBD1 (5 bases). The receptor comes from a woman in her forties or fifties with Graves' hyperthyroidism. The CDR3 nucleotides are TGTGCCAGCGGTTACGGGGGGAACTATGGCTACACCTTC. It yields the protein CASGYGGNYGYTF.